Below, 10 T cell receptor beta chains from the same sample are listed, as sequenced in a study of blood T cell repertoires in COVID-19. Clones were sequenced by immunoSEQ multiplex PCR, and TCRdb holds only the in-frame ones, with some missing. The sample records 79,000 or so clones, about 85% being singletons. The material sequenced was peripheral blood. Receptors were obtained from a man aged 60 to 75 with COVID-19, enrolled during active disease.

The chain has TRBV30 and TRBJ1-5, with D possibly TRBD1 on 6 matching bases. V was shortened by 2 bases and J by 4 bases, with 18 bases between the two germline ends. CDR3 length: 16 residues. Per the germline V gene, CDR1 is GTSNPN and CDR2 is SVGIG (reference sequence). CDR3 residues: CAWSSGKQGWNQPQHF. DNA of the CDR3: TGTGCCTGGAGTTCGGGTAAACAGGGATGGAATCAGCCCCAGCATTTT.

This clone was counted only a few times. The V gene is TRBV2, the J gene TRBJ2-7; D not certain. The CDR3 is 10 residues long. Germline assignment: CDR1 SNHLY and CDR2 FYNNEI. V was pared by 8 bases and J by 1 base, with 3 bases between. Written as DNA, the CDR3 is TGTGCCAGCTCTTCCTACGAGCAGTACTTC. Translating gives CASSSYEQYF.

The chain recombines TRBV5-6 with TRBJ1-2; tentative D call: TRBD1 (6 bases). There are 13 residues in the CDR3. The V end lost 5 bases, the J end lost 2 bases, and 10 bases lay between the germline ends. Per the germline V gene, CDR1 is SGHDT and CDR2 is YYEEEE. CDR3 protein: CASRITGNYGYTF. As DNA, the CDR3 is TGTGCCAGCAGGATCACAGGGAACTATGGCTACACCTTC.

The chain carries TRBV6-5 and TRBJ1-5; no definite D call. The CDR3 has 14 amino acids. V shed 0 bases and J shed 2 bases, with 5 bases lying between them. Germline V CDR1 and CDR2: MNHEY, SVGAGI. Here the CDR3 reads CASSYSLGNQPQHF. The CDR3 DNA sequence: TGTGCCAGCAGTTACTCCCTCGGCAATCAGCCCCAGCATTTT.

The CDR3 DNA reads TGTGCCAGTAGGTCTACTTCTTACACCGGGGAGCTGTTTTTT. It yields the protein CASRSTSYTGELFF. The chain links TRBV19 to TRBJ2-2; D unclear. The CDR3 loop spans 14 amino acids. In germline, CDR1 is LNHDA, CDR2 SQIVND (reference sequence). The V end lost 6 bases, the J end lost 3 bases, and 11 bases lay between the germline ends.

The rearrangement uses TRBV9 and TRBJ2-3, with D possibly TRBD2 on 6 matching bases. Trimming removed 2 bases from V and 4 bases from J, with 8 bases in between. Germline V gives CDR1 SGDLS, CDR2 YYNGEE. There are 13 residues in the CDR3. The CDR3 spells CASSVGGPDTQYF. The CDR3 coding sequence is TGTGCCAGCAGCGTCGGAGGGCCAGATACGCAGTATTTT.

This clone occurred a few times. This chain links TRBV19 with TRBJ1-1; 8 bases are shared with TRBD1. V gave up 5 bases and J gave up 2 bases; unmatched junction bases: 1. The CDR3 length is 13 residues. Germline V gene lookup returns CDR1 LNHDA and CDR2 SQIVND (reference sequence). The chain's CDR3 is CASSQGANTEAFF. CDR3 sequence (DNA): TGTGCCAGTAGTCAGGGGGCAAACACTGAAGCTTTCTTT.

This chain's CDR3 is CASSPRGTGSNQPQHF. The CDR3 DNA sequence: TGTGCCAGCAGCCCACGGGGAACAGGGAGCAATCAGCCCCAGCATTTT. The chain recombines TRBV21-1 with TRBJ1-5; the D segment call TRBD1 is taken from the table without a DNA check. TRBV21-1 is an annotated pseudogene. The CDR3 has 16 residues.

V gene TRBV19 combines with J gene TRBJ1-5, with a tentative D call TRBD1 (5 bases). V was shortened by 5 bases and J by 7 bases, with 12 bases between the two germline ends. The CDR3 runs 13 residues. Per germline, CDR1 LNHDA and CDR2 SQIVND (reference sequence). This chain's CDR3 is CASSFQGVQPQHF. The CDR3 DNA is TGTGCCAGTAGTTTTCAAGGGGTGCAGCCCCAGCATTTT.

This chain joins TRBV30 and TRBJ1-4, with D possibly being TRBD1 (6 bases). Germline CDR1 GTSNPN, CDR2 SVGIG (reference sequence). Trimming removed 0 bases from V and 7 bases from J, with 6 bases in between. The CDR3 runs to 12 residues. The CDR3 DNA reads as TGTGCCTGGAGTGTACAGGGTGAAAAACTGTTTTTT. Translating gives CAWSVQGEKLFF.